This T cell receptor beta chain was recorded in a study of CD8+CD57+ T cells in acquired aplastic anemia. Study context: Mean yield of DNA from sorted CD4+ and CD8+ cells was 2.5 to 4 ug. Healthy donors averaged around 11 million reads for CD4+ cells.

This clonotype was observed at least ten times. Its antigen remains unidentified. Profiling of TCR beta VDJ combinations and CDR3 sequences used genomic DNA as template. Each CDR3 protein is one row after TCRdb ran MiXCR on the reads. The top ten hold around 8% of the sample, which has 62,000 or so distinct CDR3 sequences, 54% seen once. The V and J ends lost 3 bases and 5 bases respectively, with 14 bases between them. The CDR3 loop spans 14 amino acids. Germline V gene lookup returns CDR1 SEHNR and CDR2 FQNEAQ (reference sequence). Study observations and caveats: Common to patients and controls were twenty-nine CD8+ CDR3 sequences. Patients and controls had CD8+ Simpson's diversity values that were not significantly distinct.

The sample was sorted CD4+, CD8+, or CD8+CD57+ T cells (not recorded which) from PBMCs. This clonotype originated in a human donor in good health, serving as a control. The V call is TRBV7-9, the J call TRBJ2-7; D might be TRBD1 or TRBD2, each matching 5 bases. CDR3 nucleotide sequence: TGTGCCAGCAGCTTTTCCCAGGGAGCCCACGAGCAGTACTTC. Translated: CASSFSQGAHEQYF.